These 12 T cell receptor beta chains came from one sample sequenced in a study of T cell repertoires in cytomegalovirus infection. TCRdb passed the reads through MiXCR, listing each CDR3 protein once. The sample contains a few hundred thousand distinct CDR3 sequences, approximately 26% of which appear only once. The specimen was PBMCs. The receptors come from a human donor in good health (CMV status not recorded). Some clones in this sample may be carry-over from other donors' samples.

This sequence joins TRBV12-3 or TRBV12-4 and TRBJ2-3; maybe TRBD1 (6 bases). V lost 3 bases and J 2 bases, leaving 9 bases between the germline ends. This CDR3 region has 14 residues. CDR3 in amino acids: CASSFGGPTDTQYF. CDR3 in DNA: TGTGCCAGCAGTTTTGGGGGCCCCACAGATACGCAGTATTTT.

The chain couples TRBV12-3 or TRBV12-4 to TRBJ2-1; D is possibly TRBD2 (6 bases). Trimming stripped 6 bases from V and 5 bases from J, with 23 bases between. The CDR3 contains 17 residues. CDR3 coding DNA: TGTGCCAGCAGGGGGGACTCCGCCCAACCCTACGACAATGAGCAGTTCTTC. This encodes CASRGDSAQPYDNEQFF.

V usage is TRBV11-2 and J usage is TRBJ2-1; 12 bases are a match to TRBD2. Germline V gene sequence: CDR1 SGHAT, CDR2 FQNNGV. The CDR3 has 19 residues. The V segment lost 3 bases and the J segment 0 bases; nucleotides outside the gene matches: 9. The CDR3 sequence: CASSFPRTSGMSSYNEQFF. The CDR3 region has the DNA TGTGCCAGCAGCTTTCCACGGACTAGCGGGATGAGCTCCTACAATGAGCAGTTCTTC.

The chain couples TRBV7-4 to TRBJ2-3; 10 nucleotides match TRBD1. Germline assignment: CDR1 SGHVT and CDR2 SQSDAQ. The CDR3 sequence is 15 residues long. The trim removed 5 bases at V and 0 bases at J, leaving 2 bases unmatched. The CDR3: CASSTGQGSTDTQYF. Written as DNA, the CDR3 is TGTGCCAGCAGCACGGGACAGGGGAGCACAGATACGCAGTATTTT.

The chain recombines TRBV20-1 with TRBJ2-2, with 16 bases identical to TRBD2. Trimming took 6 bases from V and 4 from J; bases not matched to a gene: 14. There are 19 residues in the CDR3. Germline CDR1 reads DFQATT; CDR2 reads SNEGSKA (reference sequence). The CDR3 sequence: CSAEFGTSGRAGSTGELFF. CDR3 in DNA: TGCAGTGCAGAGTTTGGGACTAGCGGGAGGGCCGGGTCCACCGGGGAGCTGTTTTTT.

The chain uses TRBV29-1 and TRBJ2-7, with unresolved D. V shed 4 bases and J shed 3 bases, with 7 bases lying between them. The length of the CDR3 is 11 residues. Germline V lookup: CDR1 SQVTM, CDR2 ANQGSEA. The CDR3 region is CSVVADYEQYV. CDR3 DNA sequence: TGCAGCGTTGTGGCAGACTACGAGCAGTACGTC.

This sequence joins TRBV2 and TRBJ1-1; 9 bases align to TRBD1. CDR1 and CDR2 from the germline V gene are SNHLY and FYNNEI. The ends lost 6 bases at V and 1 base at J; junction bases unmatched: 6. The CDR3 runs 15 residues. The CDR3 sequence is CASSGEGQGNTEAFF. The CDR3 DNA reads TGTGCCAGCAGCGGAGAGGGACAGGGGAACACTGAAGCTTTCTTT. Using reference TRBV2 and TRBJ1-1 for the parts outside the CDR3, the full variable domain is EPEVTQTPSHQVTQMGQEVILRCVPISNHLYFYWYRQILGQKVEFLVSFYNNEISEKSEIFDDQFSVERPDGSNFTLKIRSTKLEDSAMYFCASSGEGQGNTEAFFGQGTRLTVV.

As DNA, the CDR3 is TGTGCCAGCAGCCAAGGACGAGCGGGGGGGGCCCAAGAGACCCAGTACTTC. Translation: CASSQGRAGGAQETQYF. The chain combines TRBV4-2 with TRBJ2-5; 10 bases map to TRBD2. CDR3 size: 17 residues. Per germline, CDR1 LGHNA and CDR2 YNFKEQ. With V trimmed by 1 base and J by 1 base, 6 bases remained unmatched.

This clonotype was counted at least ten times. The chain carries TRBV7-2 and TRBJ2-5, with a weak D call TRBD2 (6 bases). Germline V gives CDR1 SGHTA, CDR2 FQGNSA. V dropped 5 bases and J dropped 2 bases, with 18 bases sitting between them. The CDR3 runs to 16 residues. CDR3 nucleotide sequence: TGTGCCAGCAGCCCACCTATGGGACTCCAACAAGAGACCCAGTACTTC. Encoded protein: CASSPPMGLQQETQYF. Drawing the rest from reference TRBV7-2 and TRBJ2-5, the complete variable domain is GAGVSQSPSNKVTEKGKDVELRCDPISGHTALYWYRQSLGQGLEFLIYFQGNSAPDKSGLPSDRFSAERTGGSVSTLTIQRTQQEDSAVYLCASSPPMGLQQETQYFGPGTRLLVL.

This clonotype was recorded many times. For the CDR3, the DNA is TGCGCCAGCAGCCCCCACATGGAAACTGAAGCTTTCTTT. Residues: CASSPHMETEAFF. The chain joins TRBV4-1 to TRBJ1-1; D remains ambiguous. V shed 4 bases and J shed 5 bases, with 11 bases lying between them. The CDR3 has 13 amino acids. Germline loops: CDR1 MGHRA, CDR2 YSYEKL.

This chain uses TRBV6-6 with TRBJ2-1; TRBD2 agrees at 15 bases. Germline CDR1 and CDR2: MNHNY and SVGAGI (reference sequence). V shed 5 bases, J shed 2 bases, and the junction held 7 bases outside the gene matches. The CDR3 covers 18 residues. This chain's CDR3 is CASSPFGTSGRTYNEQFF. CDR3 sequence (DNA): TGTGCCAGCAGTCCGTTCGGGACTAGCGGGAGGACCTACAATGAGCAGTTCTTC.

This clonotype turned up a few times. This sequence joins TRBV7-9 and TRBJ1-2; 8 nucleotides agree with TRBD1. With 4 bases clipped from V and 4 bases from J, the junction kept 8 bases outside the gene matches. This CDR3 contains 15 residues. Germline values: CDR1 SEHNR, CDR2 FQNEAQ (reference sequence). In DNA form, the CDR3 reads TGTGCCAGCAGCTCAGGACAGGGATATGGCTATGGCTACACCTTC. This gives the protein CASSSGQGYGYGYTF.